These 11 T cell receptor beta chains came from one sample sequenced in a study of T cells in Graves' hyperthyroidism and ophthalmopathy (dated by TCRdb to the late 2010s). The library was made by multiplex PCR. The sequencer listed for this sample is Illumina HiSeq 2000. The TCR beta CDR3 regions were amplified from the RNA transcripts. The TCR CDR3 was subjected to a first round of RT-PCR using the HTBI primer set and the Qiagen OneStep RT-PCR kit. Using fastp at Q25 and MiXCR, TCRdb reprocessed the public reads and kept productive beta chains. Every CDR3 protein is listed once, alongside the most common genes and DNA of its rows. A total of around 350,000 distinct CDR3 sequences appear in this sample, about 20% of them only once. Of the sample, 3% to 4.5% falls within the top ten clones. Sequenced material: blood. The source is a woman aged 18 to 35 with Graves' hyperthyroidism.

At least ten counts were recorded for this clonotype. CDR3 amino acids: CASGPTGRENTIYF. Written as DNA, the CDR3 is TGTGCCAGCGGGCCGACAGGGCGGGAAAACACCATATATTTT. This chain joins TRBV12-3 or TRBV12-4 and TRBJ1-3; 7 nucleotides line up with TRBD1. The CDR3 runs 14 residues. The junction had 10 bases not matched to a gene; V was cut back by 8 bases and J by 6 bases.

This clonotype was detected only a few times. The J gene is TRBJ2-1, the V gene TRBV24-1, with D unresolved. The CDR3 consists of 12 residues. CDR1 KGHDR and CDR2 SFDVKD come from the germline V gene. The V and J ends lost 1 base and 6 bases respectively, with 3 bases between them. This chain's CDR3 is CATSDLPNEQFF. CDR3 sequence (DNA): TGTGCCACCAGTGATTTACCCAATGAGCAGTTCTTC.

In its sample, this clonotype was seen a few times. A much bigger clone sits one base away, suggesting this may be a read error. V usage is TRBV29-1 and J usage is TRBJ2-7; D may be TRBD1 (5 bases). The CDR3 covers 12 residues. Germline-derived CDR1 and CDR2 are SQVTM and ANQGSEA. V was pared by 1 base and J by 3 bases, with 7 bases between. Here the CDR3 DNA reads TGCAGCGTTGAAGGACAGAGCTACGAGCAGTACTTC. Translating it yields CSVEGQSYEQYF.

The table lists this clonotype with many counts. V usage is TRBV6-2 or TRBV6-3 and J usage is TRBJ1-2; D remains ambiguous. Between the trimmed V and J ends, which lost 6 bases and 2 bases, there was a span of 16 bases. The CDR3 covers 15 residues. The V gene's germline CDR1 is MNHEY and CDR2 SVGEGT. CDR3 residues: CASSTVRELNYGYTF. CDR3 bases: TGTGCCAGCAGCACCGTCCGGGAACTGAACTATGGCTACACCTTC.

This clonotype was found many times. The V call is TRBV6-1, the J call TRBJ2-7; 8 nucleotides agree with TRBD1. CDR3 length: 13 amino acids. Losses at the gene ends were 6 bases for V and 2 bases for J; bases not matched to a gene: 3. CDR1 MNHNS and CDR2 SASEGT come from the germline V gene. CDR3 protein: CASRGQGPYEQYF. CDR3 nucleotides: TGTGCCAGCAGAGGACAGGGCCCCTACGAGCAGTACTTC.

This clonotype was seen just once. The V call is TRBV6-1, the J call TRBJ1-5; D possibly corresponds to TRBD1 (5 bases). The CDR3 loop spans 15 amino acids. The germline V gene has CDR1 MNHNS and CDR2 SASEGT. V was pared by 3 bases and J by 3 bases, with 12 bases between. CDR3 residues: CASSDHSGHNQPQHF. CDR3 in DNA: TGTGCCAGCAGTGACCACAGCGGACACAATCAGCCCCAGCATTTT.

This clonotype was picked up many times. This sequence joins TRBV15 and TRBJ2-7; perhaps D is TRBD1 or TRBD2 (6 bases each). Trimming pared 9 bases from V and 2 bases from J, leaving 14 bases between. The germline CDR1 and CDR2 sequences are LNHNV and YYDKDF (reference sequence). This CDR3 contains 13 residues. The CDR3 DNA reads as TGTGCCACTGCGAGGGGGGTTACCTACGAGCAGTACTTC. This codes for CATARGVTYEQYF.

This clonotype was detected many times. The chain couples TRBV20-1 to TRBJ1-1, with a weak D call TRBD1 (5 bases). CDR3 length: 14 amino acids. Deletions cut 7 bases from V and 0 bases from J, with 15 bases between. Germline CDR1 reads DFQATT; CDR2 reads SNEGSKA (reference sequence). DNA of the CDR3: TGCAGTGTCTCTAGAGGACACCTGAACACTGAAGCTTTCTTT. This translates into CSVSRGHLNTEAFF.

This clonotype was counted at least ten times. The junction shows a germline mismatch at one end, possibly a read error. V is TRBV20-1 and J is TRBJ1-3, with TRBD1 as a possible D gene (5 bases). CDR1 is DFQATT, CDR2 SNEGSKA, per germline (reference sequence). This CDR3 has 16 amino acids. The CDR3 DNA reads TGCAGTGCTAGAGATGAAGGGGCCATCTCTGGAAACACCACATATTTT. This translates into CSARDEGAISGNTTYF.

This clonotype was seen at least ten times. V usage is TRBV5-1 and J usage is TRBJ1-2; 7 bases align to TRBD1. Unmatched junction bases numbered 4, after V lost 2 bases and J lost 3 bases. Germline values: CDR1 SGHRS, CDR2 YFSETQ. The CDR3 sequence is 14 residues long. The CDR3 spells CASSFRTGDYGYTF. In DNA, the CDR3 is TGCGCCAGCAGCTTTCGGACAGGCGACTATGGCTACACCTTC.

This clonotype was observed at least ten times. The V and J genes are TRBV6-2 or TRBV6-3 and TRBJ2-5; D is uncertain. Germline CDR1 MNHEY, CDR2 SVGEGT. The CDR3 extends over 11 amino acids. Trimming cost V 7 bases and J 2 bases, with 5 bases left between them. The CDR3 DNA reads TGTGCCAGCACTGCGCAAGAGACCCAGTACTTC. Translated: CASTAQETQYF.